These T cell receptor beta chains were read from a single sample in a study of cytomegalovirus exposure and HLA in healthy donors. Measured with immunoSEQ multiplex PCR; TCRdb has only the in-frame clones, and not every one. The table has fewer than 200,000 clones, around 79% seen once. The sample was PBMCs. The receptors shown here come from a man aged 40-50 years in good health and CMV-seronegative. CDR3s leave out the opening cysteine and the closing phenylalanine or tryptophan. Each record gives: V gene, J gene, CDR3 protein.

>TRBV7-9|TRBJ2-7
ASSLAGARGSEQY
>TRBV5-5|TRBJ1-5
ASSTDRGNQPQH
>TRBV6-5|TRBJ1-6
ASRGQYNSPLH
>TRBV5-4|TRBJ2-3
ASSPGSLILDTQY
>TRBV5-4|TRBJ2-1
ASSQTGIPNNEQF
>TRBV28|TRBJ1-2
ASTGLYGYT
>TRBV6-1|TRBJ2-1
ASSETPTRGAKKRGEQF
>TRBV11-3|TRBJ2-7
ASSFMTGASYEQY
>TRBV9|TRBJ2-1
ASSVDPPAGVLNEQF
>TRBV5-1|TRBJ2-3
ASSLEGGPPDTQY
>TRBV19|TRBJ2-3
ASSVLDRARDTQY
>TRBV4-3|TRBJ1-4
ASSQDRTNEKLF
>TRBV4-1|TRBJ2-7
ASSQDGGQH
>TRBV5-1|TRBJ2-7
ASSGTSGGTFYEQY
>TRBV4-1|TRBJ2-3
ASSQGQSDTQY
>TRBV6-5|TRBJ2-7
ASSYRGGAYEQY
>TRBV6-6|TRBJ1-3
ASTLGLSGNTIY
>TRBV9|TRBJ2-1
ASSVEGGSSYNEQF
>TRBV6-5|TRBJ1-2
ASSYSRGYGYI
>TRBV5-1|TRBJ2-7
ASSWGGGSGYEQY
>TRBV18|TRBJ2-5
ASERQETQY
>TRBV19|TRBJ1-6
ASSFGGLRPLH
>TRBV12-5|TRBJ2-7
ASGLVLAGDYEQY
>TRBV11-3|TRBJ2-4
ASSLRAGQLAKNIQY
>TRBV4-1|TRBJ2-5
ASSLTGVGGEQY
>TRBV12-2|TRBJ2-2
ASRLEGKIRRTGELF
>TRBV27|TRBJ2-3
ASARYRTAQITDTQY
>TRBV9|TRBJ1-1
ASSAPSGFNTEAF